This is a list of T cell receptor beta chains from one sample in a study of shared clonotypes between healthy human individuals. The assay was immunoSEQ multiplex PCR, and TCRdb's table has in-frame clones only and misses some. Of 150,000 to 200,000 clones in the sample, about 93% are singletons; the top ten hold 0.067%. Sequenced sample: naive CD4+ T cells sorted from blood. The receptors originated from a woman in her twenties or thirties in good health. CDR3s include the opening cysteine and the closing phenylalanine or tryptophan. D genes are given only for firm matches. Clone sizes are given selectively: once, few, many, or a class where the clone is expanded.

NA,TRBJ2-1,TRBV7-9,NA,TGTGCCAGCAGCTTCGGAAGGGGTTGGGACAATGAGCAGTTCTTC,CASSFGRGWDNEQFF
NA,TRBJ1-4,TRBV2,NA,TGTGCCAGCATTCAGGAAATAAATGAAAAACTGTTTTTT,CASIQEINEKLFF
NA,TRBJ2-3,TRBV5-1,TRBD2,TGCGCCAGCAGCTTGACTGGAGGCGGGAGAGTAGATACGCAGTATTTT,CASSLTGGGRVDTQYF
NA,TRBJ2-7,TRBV10-2,NA,TGCGCCAGCGGAGAAACAGGGGGGGGCGAGCAGTACTTC,CASGETGGGEQYF
NA,TRBJ2-1,TRBV18,NA,TGTGCCAGCTCACCGGCGGGACCCTCGTTAGATGAGCAGTTCTTC,CASSPAGPSLDEQFF
NA,TRBJ2-7,TRBV4-1,NA,TGCGCCAGCAGCCAAGTTGTGGCAGCCACCTACGAGCAGTACTTC,CASSQVVAATYEQYF
NA,TRBJ2-5,TRBV10-1,NA,TGCGCCACCCCCGGTGGGGTACTCCAAGAGACCCAGTACTTC,CATPGGVLQETQYF
NA,TRBJ2-2,TRBV19,NA,TGTGCCAGCCACGGGGGCAGCGCGAACACCGGGGAGCTGTTTTTT,CASHGGSANTGELFF
NA,TRBJ2-3,TRBV7-7,NA,TGTGCCAGCAGCTTAAGCAGGGCAGATACGCAGTATTTT,CASSLSRADTQYF
NA,TRBJ2-7,TRBV5-4,TRBD2,TGTGCCAGCAGACCAGGACTAGCGTCCCTGGGCCCCTACGAGCAGTACTTC,CASRPGLASLGPYEQYF
NA,TRBJ1-1,TRBV14,NA,TGTGCCAGCAGCCAAGATCTTCTTGGCAGGTTGAACACTGAAGCTTTCTTT,CASSQDLLGRLNTEAFF
once,TRBJ2-5,TRBV5-6,NA,TGTGCCAGCAGCCTACGGCGTTGGGAAAGTGGGGAGACCCAGTACTTC,CASSLRRWESGETQYF
NA,TRBJ2-7,TRBV5-1,NA,TGCGCCAGCAGCTTGGGACGCCAGACCTACGAGCAGTACTTC,CASSLGRQTYEQYF
NA,TRBJ1-1,TRBV18,NA,TGTGCCAGCTCACAGGGGGGAGACACTGAAGCTTTCTTT,CASSQGGDTEAFF
NA,TRBJ2-5,TRBV7-6,TRBD2,TGTGCCAGCAGCTTAGCGACGGGACTAGCGGGAGAAGAGCAGTACTTC,CASSLATGLAGEEQYF
NA,TRBJ2-3,TRBV5-8,NA,TGTGCCAGCAGCTTGGAACAGGGATACACAGATACGCAGTATTTT,CASSLEQGYTDTQYF
NA,TRBJ2-2,TRBV6-6,NA,TGTGCCAGCCTCTATTGGGGGAGCAGCCCCGGGGAGCTGTTTTTT,CASLYWGSSPGELFF
NA,TRBJ2-2,TRBV5-1,TRBD1,TGCGCCAGCAGCGCGGAAACAGGGGACACCGGGGAGCTGTTTTTT,CASSAETGDTGELFF
once,TRBJ1-5,TRBV27,NA,TGTGCCAGCAGTCCCGGACAGACTAGCAATCAGCCCCAGCATTTT,CASSPGQTSNQPQHF
NA,TRBJ1-2,TRBV5-1,TRBD1,TGCGCCAGCAGCCCTCCCCAGGGGGGTAACTATGGCTACACCTTC,CASSPPQGGNYGYTF
NA,TRBJ2-7,TRBV18,TRBD1,TGTGCCAGCTCAGCCGGACAGGGCTACGAGCAGTACTTC,CASSAGQGYEQYF
NA,TRBJ1-1,TRBV27,TRBD1,TGTGCCAGCAGGCGAGACAGGGGCACTGAAGCTTTCTTT,CASRRDRGTEAFF
once,TRBJ2-1,TRBV7-9,NA,TGTGCCAGCAGCTTGACGGGAGACGGTGAGCAGTTCTTC,CASSLTGDGEQFF
NA,TRBJ2-7,TRBV18,TRBD1,TGTGCCAGCTCACCCCCACAGGGGGCCTCCTACGAGCAGTACTTC,CASSPPQGASYEQYF
NA,TRBJ2-7,TRBV13,TRBD1,TGTGCCAGCAGCTTACAGGGGGCTAGCATCTACGAGCAGTACTTC,CASSLQGASIYEQYF
NA,TRBJ2-3,TRBV27,TRBD2,TGTGCCAGCAGTTCCGGGACTAGACTTCCAGATACGCAGTATTTT,CASSSGTRLPDTQYF
NA,TRBJ2-2,TRBV19,NA,TGTGCCAGTAGTATAGCCGAGAACACCGGGGAGCTGTTTTTT,CASSIAENTGELFF
NA,TRBJ2-7,TRBV27,NA,TGTGCCAGCAGTTTAACCTCGCGGGGGCGAGACTACGAGCAGTACTTC,CASSLTSRGRDYEQYF
NA,TRBJ1-2,TRBV5-1,TRBD1,TGCGCCAGCAGCCCTACCAAGGGAGACAGGGCTAACTATGGCTACACCTTC,CASSPTKGDRANYGYTF
NA,TRBJ2-7,TRBV28,TRBD2,TGTGCCAGCAGTTTAATTACCCTTACGAGCGGGAGGAAGGGTAACATGAGGGAGCAGTACTTC,CASSLITLTSGRKGNMREQYF
NA,TRBJ2-5,TRBV5-1,TRBD1,TGCGCCAGCAGTTCCGACAGGGTGGAGACCCAGTACTTC,CASSSDRVETQYF
NA,TRBJ1-5,TRBV15,NA,TGTGCCACCAGTCGGAGCGATCAGCCCCAGCATTTT,CATSRSDQPQHF
NA,TRBJ1-2,TRBV4-1,TRBD1,TGCGCCAGCAGCCAAAAATTGAGGGGACAGCTCTATGGCTACACCTTC,CASSQKLRGQLYGYTF
NA,TRBJ2-1,TRBV15,NA,TGTGCCACCAGCAGAGATTGGGGAGCGTACACTAGGCAGTTCTTC,CATSRDWGAYTRQFF